The 5 T cell receptor beta chains presented below share a single source sample, sequenced in a study of cytomegalovirus exposure and HLA in healthy donors. PCR used 60 Vbeta primers and 13 Jbeta primers. Clones were read by immunoSEQ multiplex PCR, and TCRdb kept only the in-frame ones, dropping some. The table includes about 140,000 clones, approximately 82% detected once. Sequenced: PBMCs. Receptor source: a woman aged 40 to 49 in good health and CMV-seronegative.

V usage is TRBV30 and J usage is TRBJ2-2; 7 nucleotides match TRBD2. Germline V gene sequence: CDR1 GTSNPN, CDR2 SVGIG (reference sequence). V trimming: 8 bases; J trimming: 4 bases; junction bases outside the gene matches: 10. There are 14 residues in the CDR3. The CDR3 is CARGDPRGTGELFF. The CDR3 nucleotides read TGTGCCCGGGGGGATCCCCGAGGCACCGGGGAGCTGTTTTTT.

This clone appeared a few times. The V and J genes are TRBV28 and TRBJ1-4, with a tentative D call TRBD1 (6 bases). The germline V gene has CDR1 MDHEN and CDR2 SYDVKM. Between the trimmed V and J ends, which lost 8 bases and 8 bases, there was a span of 12 bases. This CDR3 has 12 amino acids. CDR3 DNA sequence: TGTGCCAGCGCGGGGGGCCAGGAAAAACTGTTTTTT. Translating gives CASAGGQEKLFF.

The chain couples TRBV6-6 to TRBJ2-5; TRBD2 agrees at 9 bases. This CDR3 contains 15 residues. The junction had 6 bases not matched to a gene; V was cut back by 2 bases and J by 5 bases. Looked up from germline, CDR1 is MNHNY and CDR2 is SVGAGI (reference sequence). The CDR3 DNA follows: TGTGCCAGCAGTTACCCCTTTAGCGGGAGTGAGACCCAGTACTTC. This gives the protein CASSYPFSGSETQYF.

The chain uses TRBV7-2 and TRBJ1-5, with unresolved D. Trimming left V 1 base short and J 5 bases short, with 9 bases between. In germline, CDR1 is SGHTA, CDR2 FQGNSA. This CDR3 has 14 residues. The CDR3 region is CASSLDRWDQPQHF. The CDR3 DNA is TGTGCCAGCAGCTTAGACAGATGGGATCAGCCCCAGCATTTT.

This clone was detected only once. V and J are TRBV28 and TRBJ2-3, with TRBD2 identical over 7 bases. Germline CDR1 MDHEN, CDR2 SYDVKM. The V segment lost 5 bases and the J segment 0 bases; nucleotides outside the gene matches: 8. The CDR3 runs to 16 residues. CDR3 DNA: TGTGCCAGCAGTCTCTCTAGCGGCCTTAGCACAGATACGCAGTATTTT. The encoded protein is CASSLSSGLSTDTQYF.